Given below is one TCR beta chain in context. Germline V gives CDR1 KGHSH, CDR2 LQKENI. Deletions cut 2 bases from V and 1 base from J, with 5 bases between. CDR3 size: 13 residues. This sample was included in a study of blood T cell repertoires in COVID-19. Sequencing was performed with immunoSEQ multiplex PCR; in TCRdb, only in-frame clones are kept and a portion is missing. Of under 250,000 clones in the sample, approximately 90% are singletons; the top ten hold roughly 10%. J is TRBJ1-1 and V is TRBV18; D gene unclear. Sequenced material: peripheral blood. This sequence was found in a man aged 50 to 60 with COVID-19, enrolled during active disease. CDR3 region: CASSPGRNTEAFF. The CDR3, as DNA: TGTGCCAGCTCACCAGGCCGGAACACTGAAGCTTTCTTT.